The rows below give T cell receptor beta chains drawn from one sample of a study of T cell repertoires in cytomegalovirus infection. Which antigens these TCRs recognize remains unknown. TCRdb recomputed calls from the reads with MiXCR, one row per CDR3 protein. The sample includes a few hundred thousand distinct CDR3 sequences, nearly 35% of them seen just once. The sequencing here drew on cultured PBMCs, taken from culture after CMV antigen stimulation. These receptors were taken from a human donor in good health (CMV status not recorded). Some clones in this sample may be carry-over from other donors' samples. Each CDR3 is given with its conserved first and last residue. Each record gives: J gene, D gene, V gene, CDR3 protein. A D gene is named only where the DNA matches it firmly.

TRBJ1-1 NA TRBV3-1 CASSQDGGRSGAFF
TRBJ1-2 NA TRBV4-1 CASSQDSGPYGYTF
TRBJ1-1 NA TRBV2 CASSVRGARTEAFF
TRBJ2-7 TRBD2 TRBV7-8 CASSLATGLAENYEQYF
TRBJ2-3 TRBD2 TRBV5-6 CASSLAASGSLYTDTQYF
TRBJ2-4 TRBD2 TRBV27 CASSSPLTSGRMGAKNIQYF
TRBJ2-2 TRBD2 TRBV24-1 CATSDQRGGLAGAIGELFF
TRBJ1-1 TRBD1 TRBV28 CARDRGWNTEAFF
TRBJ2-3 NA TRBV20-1 CSAVGGEDTQYF
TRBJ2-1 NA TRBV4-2 CASSQDGRGQQYEQFF
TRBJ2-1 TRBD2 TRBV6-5 CASSYSPSGTYNEQFF
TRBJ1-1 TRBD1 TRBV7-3 CASSLGQGYGAFF
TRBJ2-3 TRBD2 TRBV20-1 CSARDWGLAGTDTQYF
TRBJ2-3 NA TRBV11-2 CASSLGDLYTDTQYF
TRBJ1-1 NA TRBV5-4 CASSREGSGTEAFF
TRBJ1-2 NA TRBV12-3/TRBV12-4 CASSATRPNNYGYTF
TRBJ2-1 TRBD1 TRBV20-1 CSARSPPGQGYNEQFF
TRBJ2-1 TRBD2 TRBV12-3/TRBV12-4 CASSSWTGGYNEQFF
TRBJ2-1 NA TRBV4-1 CASSQAGAEQFF
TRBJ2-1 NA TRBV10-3 CAISEVRQEQFF
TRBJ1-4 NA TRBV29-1 CSVTRAVGEKLFF
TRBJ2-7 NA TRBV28 CASSSGQDYEQYF
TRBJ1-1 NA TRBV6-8 CASSPRRDGLTEAFF
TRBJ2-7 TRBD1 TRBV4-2 CASSQDNTRTGGDDEQYF
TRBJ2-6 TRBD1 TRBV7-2 CASSKPGQGWGANVLTF
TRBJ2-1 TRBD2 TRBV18 CASSPGPRGGNEQFF
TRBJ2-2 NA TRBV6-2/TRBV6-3 CASSHGTGELFF
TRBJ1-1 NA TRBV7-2 CASSLASANTEAFF
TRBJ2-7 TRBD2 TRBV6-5 CASSYSSLAGGDEQYF
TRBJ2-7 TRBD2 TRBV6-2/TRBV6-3 CASRLAGVDEQYF
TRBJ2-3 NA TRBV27 CASSWGGNTDTQYF
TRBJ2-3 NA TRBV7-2 CASSLGAGDTQYF
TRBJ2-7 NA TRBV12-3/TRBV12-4 CASSLIQGYEQYF
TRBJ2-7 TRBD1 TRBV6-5 CASVRHSGQGASYEQYF
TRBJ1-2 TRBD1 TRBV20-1 CSARVRQGGDGYTF
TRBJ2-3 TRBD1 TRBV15 CATSSGQGARIDTQYF
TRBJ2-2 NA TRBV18 CASSPPTGELFF
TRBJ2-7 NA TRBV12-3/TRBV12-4 CASSQGRDPTYEQYF
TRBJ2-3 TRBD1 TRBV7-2 CASSLLGGVADTQYF
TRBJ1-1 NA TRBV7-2 CASSLSPATEAFF